One sample yielded the 2 T cell receptor beta chains listed below, sequenced in a study of CD4+ T cells in melanoma. Measured with immunoSEQ multiplex PCR; TCRdb has only the in-frame clones, and not every one. This table has about 140,000 clones, 80% to 95% appearing once. The source is a human donor with melanoma.

The chain is built from TRBV6-5 and TRBJ2-3, with TRBD2 identical over 8 bases. Germline CDR1 and CDR2: MNHEY and SVGAGI. CDR3 length equals 13 residues. With 5 bases clipped from V and 3 bases from J, the junction kept 1 base outside the gene matches. CDR3 loop: CASSGTRTDTQYF. DNA for the CDR3: TGTGCCAGCAGTGGGACTAGGACAGATACGCAGTATTTT.

The rearrangement uses TRBV18 and TRBJ2-3; tentatively, D is TRBD1 or TRBD2 (6 bases each). V dropped 3 bases and J dropped 1 base, with 8 bases sitting between them. This CDR3 is 14 amino acids long. Germline CDR1 reads KGHSH; CDR2 reads LQKENI. CDR3 DNA: TGTGCCAGCTCACCGGAGGGGGGCACAGATACGCAGTATTTT. Its protein product is CASSPEGGTDTQYF.